This TCR beta chain stems from a study of blood T cell repertoires in COVID-19. In germline, CDR1 is GTSNPN, CDR2 SVGIG (reference sequence). The CDR3 totals 16 residues. V was shortened by 3 bases and J by 4 bases, with 22 bases between the two germline ends. Enrollment of patients from Seattle took place during active infection, with longitudinal follow-up. Only one count was recorded for this clone. Sequencing was performed with immunoSEQ multiplex PCR; in TCRdb, only in-frame clones are kept and a portion is missing. This sample has 540,000 or so clones, with about 89% found just once. Sequencing was carried out using peripheral blood. V gene TRBV30 combines with J gene TRBJ2-7, with D possibly TRBD1 on 7 matching bases. The sequence came from a woman aged 45-59 years with COVID-19, enrolled during active disease. The CDR3 nucleotides read TGTGCCTGGAGATTGTCCGGAGGGGGCGTAGGGTACGAGCAGTACTTC. This sequence encodes CAWRLSGGGVGYEQYF.